The rows below give T cell receptor beta chains drawn from one sample of a study of cytomegalovirus exposure and HLA in healthy donors. Method: immunoSEQ multiplex PCR; TCRdb's copy keeps in-frame clones and lacks some. Counted here are around 86,000 clones, around 8% occurring once; the ten biggest clones make up roughly 2.1%. The source material was PBMCs. All receptors derive from a man aged 45-65 years in good health and CMV-seronegative. Each CDR3 is given with its conserved first and last residue. Expanded clones get a size class; other rows say once, few or many, or leave the size out.

len: 16
v_gene: TRBV2
abundance: -
j_gene: TRBJ2-4
CDR3aa: CASRGTSGRDKNIQYF

len: 14
v_gene: TRBV5-1
abundance: -
j_gene: TRBJ2-1
CDR3aa: CASSLGESYNEQFF

len: 15
v_gene: TRBV6-6
abundance: few
j_gene: TRBJ2-7
CDR3aa: CASRSSGGVSYERYF

len: 15
v_gene: TRBV11-2
abundance: -
j_gene: TRBJ1-1
CDR3aa: CASSLGQISNTEAFF

len: 15
v_gene: TRBV28
abundance: -
j_gene: TRBJ2-3
CDR3aa: CASSGLAGSTDTQYF

len: 15
v_gene: TRBV28
abundance: few
j_gene: TRBJ2-7
CDR3aa: CASKRSGTASGEQYF

len: 11
v_gene: TRBV2
abundance: -
j_gene: TRBJ2-1
CDR3aa: CASILFNEQFF

len: 13
v_gene: TRBV5-1
abundance: -
j_gene: TRBJ2-1
CDR3aa: CASSLARGNEQFF

len: 14
v_gene: TRBV30
abundance: few
j_gene: TRBJ2-2
CDR3aa: CAWTPPRRSGELFF

len: 19
v_gene: TRBV4-1
abundance: -
j_gene: TRBJ2-7
CDR3aa: CASSQEKRTRDRVAYEQYF

len: 16
v_gene: TRBV5-1
abundance: -
j_gene: -
CDR3aa: CASSPAGLSLSYEQYF

len: 16
v_gene: TRBV11-3
abundance: -
j_gene: TRBJ2-1
CDR3aa: CASSPTGVLLNNEQFF

len: 16
v_gene: TRBV7-3
abundance: -
j_gene: TRBJ2-3
CDR3aa: CASSQNERGLGDTQYF

len: 13
v_gene: TRBV29-1
abundance: -
j_gene: TRBJ2-7
CDR3aa: CSVEDLGGNEQYF

len: 10
v_gene: TRBV20-1
abundance: -
j_gene: TRBJ2-7
CDR3aa: CSARSGEQYF

len: 15
v_gene: TRBV7-2
abundance: -
j_gene: TRBJ2-1
CDR3aa: CASSLPRGYYNEQFF

len: 16
v_gene: TRBV5-6
abundance: few
j_gene: TRBJ1-2
CDR3aa: CASSPLGTALLYGYTF

len: 18
v_gene: TRBV21-1
abundance: few
j_gene: TRBJ2-5
CDR3aa: CASSKECRTAPIQETQYF

len: 16
v_gene: TRBV5-1
abundance: few
j_gene: TRBJ2-1
CDR3aa: CASSPRAAGGLNEQFF

len: 17
v_gene: TRBV4-1
abundance: few
j_gene: TRBJ2-1
CDR3aa: CASSQDTVAGADNEQFF

len: 16
v_gene: TRBV9
abundance: -
j_gene: TRBJ2-1
CDR3aa: CASSAPGLAGYNEQFF

len: 14
v_gene: TRBV7-9
abundance: -
j_gene: TRBJ2-2
CDR3aa: CASSADTGAGELFF

len: 14
v_gene: TRBV9
abundance: -
j_gene: TRBJ2-7
CDR3aa: CASSPRAETYEQYF

len: 15
v_gene: TRBV27
abundance: few
j_gene: TRBJ1-5
CDR3aa: CASSLGTGGNQPQHF

len: 14
v_gene: TRBV15
abundance: -
j_gene: TRBJ2-1
CDR3aa: CATSRDPGRDEQFF

len: 15
v_gene: TRBV7-9
abundance: -
j_gene: TRBJ2-2
CDR3aa: CASGLDLLKTGELFF

len: 13
v_gene: TRBV4-2
abundance: few
j_gene: TRBJ1-3
CDR3aa: CASSQRVKNTIYF

len: 16
v_gene: TRBV11-2
abundance: -
j_gene: TRBJ2-3
CDR3aa: CASSSLGRGDTDTQYF

len: 16
v_gene: TRBV9
abundance: few
j_gene: TRBJ1-1
CDR3aa: CASSVVGRVGNTEAFF

len: 15
v_gene: TRBV6-6
abundance: -
j_gene: TRBJ1-3
CDR3aa: CASSYSSGSGNTIYF

len: 14
v_gene: TRBV5-1
abundance: few
j_gene: TRBJ1-5
CDR3aa: CASPGQLNYQPQHF

len: 16
v_gene: TRBV5-1
abundance: -
j_gene: TRBJ2-5
CDR3aa: CASSHRQGAPEETQYF

len: 15
v_gene: TRBV6-1
abundance: few
j_gene: TRBJ2-1
CDR3aa: CASSPRTGSHNEQFF

len: 15
v_gene: TRBV9
abundance: few
j_gene: TRBJ2-2
CDR3aa: CASSRGSGAAGELFF

len: 14
v_gene: TRBV27
abundance: few
j_gene: TRBJ1-4
CDR3aa: CASRSGGSNEKLFF

len: 17
v_gene: TRBV10-3
abundance: -
j_gene: TRBJ1-2
CDR3aa: CAISGGPWTGDLGGYTF

len: 15
v_gene: TRBV30
abundance: -
j_gene: TRBJ1-5
CDR3aa: CAWSVGQGWGQPQHF

len: 13
v_gene: TRBV7-2
abundance: few
j_gene: TRBJ1-6
CDR3aa: CASSLDGSSPLHF

len: 16
v_gene: TRBV7-9
abundance: -
j_gene: TRBJ2-1
CDR3aa: CASSTMGSGRASEQFF

len: 14
v_gene: TRBV28
abundance: few
j_gene: TRBJ1-5
CDR3aa: CASSYRGEGQPQHF

len: 16
v_gene: TRBV4-2
abundance: few
j_gene: TRBJ2-2
CDR3aa: CASSQVAGANTGELFF

len: 16
v_gene: TRBV19
abundance: -
j_gene: TRBJ2-2
CDR3aa: CATKDRGGRNTGELFF

len: 15
v_gene: TRBV19
abundance: -
j_gene: TRBJ1-5
CDR3aa: CASSIGQGAGQPQHF

len: 13
v_gene: TRBV7-8
abundance: -
j_gene: TRBJ2-3
CDR3aa: CASNGQNTDTQYF

len: 13
v_gene: TRBV7-3
abundance: -
j_gene: TRBJ1-1
CDR3aa: CASSSRQGTEAFF

len: 17
v_gene: TRBV15
abundance: -
j_gene: TRBJ1-3
CDR3aa: CATSRSGTGYGGNTIYF

len: 24
v_gene: TRBV5-1
abundance: few
j_gene: TRBJ2-2
CDR3aa: CASSAGTASFGLGGGPLNTGELFF

len: 15
v_gene: TRBV11-2
abundance: few
j_gene: TRBJ2-1
CDR3aa: CASSFGLASPNEQFF

len: 13
v_gene: TRBV7-3
abundance: few
j_gene: TRBJ2-5
CDR3aa: CASSEDAGETQYF

len: 15
v_gene: TRBV9
abundance: few
j_gene: TRBJ2-1
CDR3aa: CASSPSPSSYNEQFF

len: 12
v_gene: TRBV28
abundance: few
j_gene: TRBJ1-5
CDR3aa: CASSLSDQPQHF

len: 15
v_gene: TRBV15
abundance: -
j_gene: TRBJ2-5
CDR3aa: CATSRDVESLETQYF